In this sample, the clone carrying this T cell receptor (beta chain) turned up a few times. Its antigen is currently unknown. Noted time point: patch test 3, about 24 weeks after DPC sensitization. Described treatment: therapeutic diphenylcyclopropenone sensitization with weekly scalp DPC. The data are from a study of human T cells and chemical hapten exposure. General study points: The number of TCRs above 1 in 1000 frequency did not change after DPC sensitization.

Germline loops: CDR1 SQVTM, CDR2 ANQGSEA. The CDR3 is made up of 13 amino acids. V was pared by 5 bases and J by 0 bases, with 4 bases of the junction left unmatched. MiXCR, applied by TCRdb to the RACE reads, yields one record per CDR3 protein. The sample has 150,000 to 200,000 distinct CDR3 sequences, approximately 26% seen once; the top ten hold 2.5%. The chain has TRBV29-1 and TRBJ2-7; TRBD2 aligns across 7 bases. This clonotype was obtained from a woman in her forties with alopecia areata. Some clones in this sample may be carry-over from other donors' samples. The source was whole blood, collected in connection with sensitization to the hapten diphenylcyclopropenone (DPC). CDR3 sequence reads: CSVPGRYSYEQYF. The CDR3 coding sequence is TGCAGCGTTCCCGGGAGGTACTCCTACGAGCAGTACTTC.